The rows below give T cell receptor beta chains drawn from one sample of a study of CD8 T cells in ankylosing spondylitis. TCRdb fed the 5' RACE reads into MiXCR, producing one record per CDR3 protein. The repertoire consists of 250,000 to 300,000 distinct CDR3 sequences, with 20% occurring once and the leading ten covering roughly 7.3%. The specimen sequenced was blood, either unsorted or a sorted T cell fraction (not recorded which). Receptor source: a male donor with ankylosing spondylitis or in good health (not recorded which). CDR3s include the opening cysteine and the closing phenylalanine or tryptophan. A D gene is named only where the DNA matches it firmly. Size tells how often a clone was seen (once, few, many) or the class of an expanded clone, and some rows leave it out.

abundance,d_gene,v_gene,j_gene,CDR3aa,CDR3nt
few,TRBD2,TRBV12-3/TRBV12-4,TRBJ2-5,CASSPRTSGSVETQYF,TGTGCCAGCAGTCCACGGACTAGCGGGAGCGTAGAGACCCAGTACTTC
NA,NA,TRBV3-1,TRBJ2-3,CASSQVGRITDTQYF,TGTGCCAGCAGCCAAGTCGGCAGAATCACAGATACGCAGTATTTT
few,NA,TRBV2,TRBJ2-3,CASSDETRTPYTQYF,TGTGCCAGCAGTGACGAGACTAGGACCCCTTATACGCAGTATTTT
few,NA,TRBV12-3/TRBV12-4,TRBJ1-1,CASRLLAMNTEAFF,TGTGCCAGCAGACTATTAGCCATGAACACTGAAGCTTTCTTT
few,TRBD1,TRBV7-2,TRBJ1-2,CASSSAGTGIGYTF,TGTGCCAGCAGCTCAGCGGGGACAGGGATAGGCTACACCTTC
NA,TRBD2,TRBV12-3/TRBV12-4,TRBJ2-1,CASSLEGTSGLF,TGTGCCAGCAGTTTAGAAGGGACTAGCGGGCTCTTC
many,TRBD2,TRBV20-1,TRBJ2-3,CSASHPTSGLGTDTQYF,TGCAGTGCTTCCCACCCGACTAGCGGCCTAGGGACAGATACGCAGTATTTT
few,NA,TRBV5-1,TRBJ1-4,CASSPSRENEKLFF,TGCGCCAGCAGCCCGAGCAGGGAAAATGAAAAACTGTTTTTT
NA,TRBD2,TRBV7-9,TRBJ2-1,CASSRTSGVLGEQFF,TGTGCCAGCAGCCGGACTAGCGGGGTGTTGGGTGAGCAGTTCTTC
NA,NA,TRBV21-1,TRBJ1-3,CASSRDPDHSGNTIYF,TGTGCCAGCAGCCGGGACCCGGACCATTCTGGAAACACCATATATTTT
NA,TRBD1,TRBV5-1,TRBJ2-2,CASTPDRTNTGELFF,TGCGCCAGCACCCCGGACAGGACAAACACCGGGGAGCTGTTTTTT
many,NA,TRBV6-1,TRBJ1-4,CASSRDVGNEKLFF,TGTGCCAGCAGTCGGGACGTCGGCAATGAAAAACTGTTTTTT
few,TRBD2,TRBV6-1,TRBJ2-1,CASRSRGGSYNEQFF,TGTGCCAGCAGGAGTCGGGGAGGGTCTTACAATGAGCAGTTCTTC
NA,NA,TRBV5-1,TRBJ1-2,CASSLDGTSRDGYTF,TGCGCCAGCAGCTTGGATGGAACGAGTAGGGATGGCTACACCTTC
NA,TRBD2,TRBV6-1,TRBJ2-1,CASPRLAGQTNDEQFF,TGTGCCAGCCCCCGCCTAGCGGGCCAAACGAACGATGAGCAGTTCTTC
NA,TRBD1,TRBV5-1,TRBJ1-1,CASSSGTGLMNTEAFF,TGCGCCAGCAGCTCCGGGACAGGACTGATGAACACTGAAGCTTTCTTT
NA,TRBD2,TRBV12-3/TRBV12-4,TRBJ2-5,CASSLVAREGEETQYF,TGTGCCAGCAGTTTAGTGGCGCGGGAGGGCGAGGAGACCCAGTACTTC
NA,TRBD2,TRBV5-1,TRBJ2-3,CASAGTSGGDTQYF,TGCGCCAGCGCCGGGACTAGCGGGGGAGATACGCAGTATTTT
NA,NA,TRBV29-1,TRBJ2-5,CSVRGGKTGETQYF,TGCAGCGTGCGCGGAGGGAAAACAGGGGAGACCCAGTACTTC
NA,NA,TRBV5-1,TRBJ1-1,CASSLNQGRNTEAFF,TGCGCCAGCAGCTTGAACCAGGGGAGGAACACTGAAGCTTTCTTT
NA,NA,TRBV9,TRBJ1-6,CASSSDVPPNSPLHF,TGTGCCAGCAGCTCCGATGTTCCCCCTAATTCACCCCTCCACTTT
NA,NA,TRBV5-1,TRBJ2-4,CASSLERGSGNIQYF,TGCGCCAGCAGCTTGGAGAGGGGTAGCGGAAACATTCAGTACTTC
many,NA,TRBV12-3/TRBV12-4,TRBJ1-5,CASSLGQGNQPQHF,TGTGCCAGCAGTTTAGGGCAGGGTAATCAGCCCCAGCATTTT
few,NA,TRBV29-1,TRBJ2-1,CSAGGPYNEQFF,TGCAGCGCCGGGGGACCTTACAATGAGCAGTTCTTC
NA,NA,TRBV6-5,TRBJ1-2,CASSYSGVTYGYTF,TGTGCCAGCAGTTACTCAGGGGTGACCTATGGCTACACCTTC
NA,TRBD2,TRBV2,TRBJ2-1,CASRQLAMGSYNEQFF,TGTGCCAGCCGCCAACTAGCGATGGGCTCCTACAATGAGCAGTTCTTC
many,TRBD1,TRBV5-1,TRBJ1-1,CASSVDRGNTEAFF,TGCGCCAGCAGCGTCGACAGGGGGAACACTGAAGCTTTCTTT
few,TRBD2,TRBV20-1,TRBJ2-5,CSASVGGGDRMETQYF,TGCAGTGCTAGCGTTGGCGGGGGTGATCGTATGGAGACCCAGTACTTC
few,NA,TRBV3-1,TRBJ2-1,CASSQGPGGHNEQFF,TGTGCCAGCAGCCAAGGTCCCGGGGGGCACAATGAGCAGTTCTTC
NA,TRBD2,TRBV3-1,TRBJ2-5,CASSQGGGLAGTQETQYF,TGTGCCAGCAGCCAAGGGGGAGGACTAGCGGGAACTCAAGAGACCCAGTACTTC
NA,NA,TRBV20-1,TRBJ1-1,CSARKQLEAFF,TGCAGTGCTAGGAAGCAGCTTGAAGCTTTCTTT
NA,TRBD1,TRBV15,TRBJ1-1,CATSRGTGQGSIEAFF,TGTGCCACCAGCAGAGGGACCGGACAGGGATCGATTGAAGCTTTCTTT
NA,TRBD2,TRBV3-1,TRBJ2-1,CASSQESLAADNEQFF,TGTGCCAGCAGCCAAGAGTCACTAGCGGCCGACAATGAGCAGTTCTTC
many,NA,TRBV7-9,TRBJ2-5,CASSPPGGTYQETQYF,TGTGCCAGCAGCCCGCCTGGGGGGACGTACCAAGAGACCCAGTACTTC
few,TRBD1,TRBV24-1,TRBJ2-3,CATSDLGQGTDTQYF,TGTGCCACCAGTGATCTCGGACAGGGAACAGATACGCAGTATTTT
few,NA,TRBV11-2,TRBJ2-1,CASSFRTPSLPSYNEQFF,TGTGCCAGCAGCTTTAGGACTCCCTCGCTCCCTTCCTACAATGAGCAGTTCTTC
many,TRBD2,TRBV20-1,TRBJ2-1,CSASETSGSYNEQFF,TGCAGTGCTAGTGAAACTAGCGGGTCCTACAATGAGCAGTTCTTC
NA,TRBD1,TRBV6-1,TRBJ2-6,CASSAARDRGLSGANVLTF,TGTGCCAGCAGTGCGGCCAGGGACAGGGGGCTCTCTGGGGCCAACGTCCTGACTTTC
many,NA,TRBV5-1,TRBJ1-1,CASSLGINTEAFF,TGCGCCAGCAGCTTAGGTATCAACACTGAAGCTTTCTTT
NA,NA,TRBV7-3,TRBJ1-6,CASSLYGGASSYNSPLHF,TGTGCCAGCAGCTTATACGGCGGGGCGAGCTCCTATAATTCACCCCTCCACTTT
few,NA,TRBV11-2,TRBJ2-5,CASSRAMASETQYF,TGTGCCAGCAGCCGCGCGATGGCGTCGGAGACCCAGTACTTC
few,TRBD1,TRBV7-2,TRBJ2-3,CASSLVAGGMADTQYF,TGTGCCAGCAGCTTAGTGGCAGGGGGTATGGCAGATACGCAGTATTTT
NA,TRBD2,TRBV6-5,TRBJ2-1,CASSYSIWVSGVEQFF,TGTGCCAGCAGTTACTCTATTTGGGTTAGCGGGGTTGAGCAGTTCTTC
many,NA,TRBV5-1,TRBJ2-3,CASSAQVPTDTQYF,TGCGCCAGCAGCGCGCAGGTGCCCACAGATACGCAGTATTTT
NA,TRBD1,TRBV9,TRBJ1-6,CASSVQGGRNSPLHF,TGTGCCAGCAGCGTCCAGGGGGGCCGGAATTCACCCCTCCACTTT
NA,TRBD1,TRBV6-1,TRBJ1-6,CASGRTGTGSPLHF,TGTGCCAGCGGGAGGACAGGGACGGGGTCACCCCTCCACTTT
few,TRBD2,TRBV5-1,TRBJ2-1,CASSLETSGYNEQFF,TGCGCCAGCAGCTTGGAGACTAGCGGCTACAATGAGCAGTTCTTC
once,TRBD1,TRBV7-2,TRBJ2-4,CASSLAGQGIQYF,TGTGCCAGCAGCTTAGCAGGACAGGGCATTCAGTACTTC